These T cell receptor beta chains were read from a single sample in a study of OX40 agonist ivuxolimab in advanced cancers. Sequencing was performed with immunoSEQ multiplex PCR; in TCRdb, only in-frame clones are kept and a portion is missing. This table has approximately 94,000 clones, around nine tenths appearing once. The sequenced sample was CD4+ or CD8+ T cells sorted from blood, obtained in a trial of the OX40 agonist ivuxolimab. All receptors come from an adult with an advanced solid tumor such as melanoma, head and neck, liver or kidney cancer. Each CDR3 is given with its conserved first and last residue. The D gene is left open where the match is weak. Not all rows give a size; the values are once, few, many and, for expanded clones, a class.

J gene	clone size	V gene	D gene	CDR3 protein	CDR3 DNA
TRBJ2-1	once	TRBV7-9	-	CASSLPSKFPENQQFF	TGTGCCAGCAGCTTACCATCTAAGTTCCCAGAAAACCAGCAGTTCTTC
TRBJ2-2	-	TRBV7-7	-	CASSLRPRDAGGELFF	TGTGCTAGCAGCTTAAGACCTCGGGACGCCGGCGGGGAGCTGTTTTTT
TRBJ2-3	-	TRBV28	-	CASSLGVSRDNSDTQYF	TGTGCCAGCAGTTTAGGAGTATCGAGGGATAACTCAGATACGCAGTATTTT
TRBJ2-3	-	TRBV5-8	-	CASSSGGPKDTQYF	TGTGCCAGCAGCTCCGGAGGGCCAAAAGATACGCAGTATTTT
TRBJ1-4	-	TRBV11-1	-	CASSRRGPRGAEKLFF	TGTGCCAGCAGTAGACGTGGCCCGCGAGGGGCTGAAAAACTGTTTTTT
TRBJ1-5	-	TRBV28	TRBD1	CASRAGTGGQPQHF	TGTGCCAGCAGGGCCGGGACAGGAGGTCAGCCCCAGCATTTT
TRBJ1-2	-	TRBV5-5	-	CASSLTGRQSGYTF	TGTGCCAGCAGCTTGACAGGGAGGCAATCTGGCTACACCTTC
TRBJ2-1	-	TRBV7-3	TRBD2	CASSLTSGSDNEQFF	TGTGCCAGCAGCCTAACTAGCGGGAGCGACAATGAGCAGTTCTTC
TRBJ2-1	once	TRBV30	TRBD2	CAWNPGLAGNEQFF	TGTGCCTGGAATCCCGGGTTAGCGGGCAATGAGCAGTTCTTC
TRBJ2-3	-	TRBV4-3	TRBD2	CASSQDLAGDGTDTQYF	TGCGCCAGCAGCCAAGATTTAGCGGGAGACGGCACAGATACGCAGTATTTT
TRBJ2-7	-	TRBV6-5	-	CASSYSGIAGVYEQYF	TGTGCCAGCAGTTACTCGGGGATTGCAGGGGTCTACGAGCAGTACTTC
TRBJ2-2	-	TRBV11-3	-	CASSLDGWFWDNHTGELFF	TGTGCCAGCAGCTTAGATGGATGGTTTTGGGACAACCACACCGGGGAGCTGTTTTTT
TRBJ2-2	-	TRBV7-2	-	CASSLGISAGELFF	TGTGCCAGCAGCTTAGGCATATCGGCCGGGGAGCTGTTTTTT
TRBJ1-3	-	TRBV9	TRBD1	CASSTTGGNTIYF	TGTGCCAGCAGCACGACAGGGGGAAACACCATATATTTT
TRBJ2-5	-	TRBV30	-	CAWSVLGLQETQYF	TGTGCCTGGAGTGTACTGGGGCTCCAAGAGACCCAGTACTTC
TRBJ2-2	-	TRBV9	TRBD1	CASRTGDDTGELFF	TGTGCCAGCAGGACAGGGGACGACACCGGGGAGCTGTTTTTT